This TCR beta chain was observed in a study of T cells expressing NK-cell markers. Study summary: The sequencing cohort of eight donors included seven HCMV-seropositive individuals and one seronegative individual.

TCRdb reprocessed the 5' RACE reads; each CDR3 protein has one entry and no DNA is given. This sample's table has under 200,000 distinct CDR3 sequences. The CDR3 covers 13 residues. CDR1 and CDR2 (germline): DFQATT, SNEGSKA (reference sequence). Sequenced material: blood T cells: a sorted CD56 or NKG2C T cell subset, CD4+ or CD8+ T cells, or bulk PBMC T cells (not recorded which). The chain combines TRBV20-1 with TRBJ1-6; TCRdb's D call of TRBD1 is untestable without DNA. This receptor was taken from a woman aged 18 to 75 in good health. CDR3 amino acids: CSARQGNDSPLHF.